A selection of T cell receptor beta chains follows, all from one sample in a study of shared clonotypes between healthy human individuals. Using immunoSEQ multiplex PCR, the repertoire was profiled, and TCRdb retains in-frame clones only, with some absent. The sample lists 2 million to 2.5 million clones, 80% to 95% occurring once. Material for sequencing was naive CD4+ T cells from PBMCs. All receptors derive from a man aged 18 to 35 in good health. Some clones in this sample may be carry-over from other donors' samples. Both conserved end residues are part of each CDR3. A D gene is named only where the DNA matches it firmly.

>17|NA|TRBV10-3|TRBJ2-7
CAISERWLGSSYYEQYF
>14|NA|TRBV5-1|TRBJ2-3
CASSLIPPPDTQYF
>15|NA|TRBV7-8|TRBJ2-7
CASSLRAGPDYEQYF
>14|NA|TRBV28|TRBJ1-1
CASSSQGRRTEAFF
>15|TRBD2|TRBV9|TRBJ2-5
CASSGTSGSGETQYF
>16|TRBD1|TRBV19|TRBJ1-5
CASSIGGQGWMEPQHF
>13|TRBD1|TRBV7-2|TRBJ2-7
CASSSYRGYEQYF
>17|TRBD2|TRBV18|TRBJ2-2
CASSPLLAGGPAGELFF
>15|NA|TRBV28|TRBJ2-7
CASSSGTNTGYEQYF
>16|NA|TRBV5-1|TRBJ1-4
CASSLGVIGANEKLFF